The entry that follows covers one T cell receptor beta chain sequence. This specimen comes from a study of early T cells in non-severe SARS-CoV-2 infection. Germline CDR1 and CDR2: MDHEN and SYDVKM. V was pared by 8 bases and J by 5 bases, with 12 bases between. The length of the CDR3 is 12 residues. TCRdb itself ran the 5' RACE reads through MiXCR, one entry per CDR3 protein. In the table there are more than 40,000 distinct CDR3 sequences, less than 6.5% of which are singletons. The sequence was collected from an adult who was a healthcare worker with PCR-confirmed SARS-CoV-2 infection or an uninfected control (not recorded which). This specimen was whole blood, taken at baseline. The chain couples TRBV28 to TRBJ2-5; D might be TRBD1 (6 bases). The CDR3 DNA reads TGTGCCAGCCGGGACAAATGGGAGACCCAGTACTTC. It yields the protein CASRDKWETQYF.